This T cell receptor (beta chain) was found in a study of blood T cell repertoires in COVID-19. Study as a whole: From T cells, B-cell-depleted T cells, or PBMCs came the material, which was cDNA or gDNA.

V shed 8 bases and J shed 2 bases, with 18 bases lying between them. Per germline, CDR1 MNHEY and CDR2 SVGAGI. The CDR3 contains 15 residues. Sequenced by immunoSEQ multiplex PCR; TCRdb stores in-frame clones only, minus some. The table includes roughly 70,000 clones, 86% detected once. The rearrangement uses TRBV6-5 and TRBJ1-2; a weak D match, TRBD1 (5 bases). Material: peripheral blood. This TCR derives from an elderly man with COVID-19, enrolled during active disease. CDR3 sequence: CASRRGPDRNYGYTF. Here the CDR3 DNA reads TGTGCCAGCCGTAGGGGTCCCGACAGAAACTATGGCTACACCTTC.